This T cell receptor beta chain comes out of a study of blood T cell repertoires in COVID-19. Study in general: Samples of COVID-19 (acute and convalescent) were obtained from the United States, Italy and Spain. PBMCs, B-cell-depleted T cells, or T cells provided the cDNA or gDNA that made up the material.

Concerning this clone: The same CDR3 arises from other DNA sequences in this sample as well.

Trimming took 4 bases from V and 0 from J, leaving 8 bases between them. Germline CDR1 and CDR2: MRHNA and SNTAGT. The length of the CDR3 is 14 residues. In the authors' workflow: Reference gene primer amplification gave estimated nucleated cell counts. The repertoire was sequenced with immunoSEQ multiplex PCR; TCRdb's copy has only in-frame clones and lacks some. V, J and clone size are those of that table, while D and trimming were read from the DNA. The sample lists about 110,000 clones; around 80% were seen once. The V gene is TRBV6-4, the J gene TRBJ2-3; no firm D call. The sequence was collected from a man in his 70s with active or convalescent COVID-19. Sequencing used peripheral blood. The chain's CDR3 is CASSAGLSTDTQYF. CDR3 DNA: TGTGCCAGCAGTGCTGGGCTTAGCACAGATACGCAGTATTTT.